This T cell receptor (beta chain) was identified in a study of blood T cells in healthy people across ages (dated by TCRdb to the mid-2010s). In the study overall: In model experiments, template switching captured roughly one uniquely barcoded TCR beta cDNA molecule for every two T cells. Using the same blood draw, the study looked at two additional independent replicas of 1 million unique cDNA reads for two donors, one aged 18 to 30 and the other aged 80 or older. To track age-related changes in TCR beta repertoire diversity, the study relied on deep sequencing normalized with unique cDNA molecular identifiers. To avoid experimental bias, donors of different ages were spread randomly across the sequencing lanes. Four age groups were formed from the donors: young (average about 17 years), middle-aged (approximately 41), aged (roughly 58) and long-lived (82).

This clonotype showed up many times. The antigen this receptor binds is unknown. One base away there is no much larger clone; base qualities are not given. Trimming takes 4 bases from V and 0 bases from J, and the germline ends sit 6 bases apart. The germline V gene (reference sequence) specifies LGHDT as CDR1 and YNNKEL as CDR2. The CDR3 runs 14 amino acids, cysteine and phenylalanine included. Only the CDR3 portion is preserved as DNA: 42 bases, with reading frame beginning at the first base. Preparation of the library involved 5' RACE. TCRdb names Illumina HiSeq 2500 as the instrument used. The second PCR ran for about 6 to 12 cycles and used a J-beta primer mix along with a sample-barcoded 5' primer. A unique molecular identifier was introduced onto each TCR beta cDNA molecule by a template-switch 5' adaptor carrying 12 random nucleotides. Each sample yielded at least 3 million CDR3-containing paired-end reads. All of the RNA was converted into first-strand cDNA using the Mint cDNA synthesis kit, with a TRBC-specific oligonucleotide serving as the primer. All cDNA was treated with uracil-DNA glycosylase and then went through a first 18-cycle PCR with the universal primers M1SS and BC2_uni_R. As for the authors' bioinformatics: For normalization, 1 million high-quality reads, each with a distinct molecular identifier, were randomly selected from each sample. Instead of being binned into consensus sequences, reads with shared molecular identifiers were discarded. CDR3 identification, clonotype clustering and error correction used MiTCR with a Q25 quality threshold and the strictest error-elimination algorithm. A nonparametric unseen species model with Euler transformation was used to estimate a lower bound on total TCR beta diversity. Clones were called with MiXCR by TCRdb after fastp trimmed the public reads at Q25, and only in-frame beta chains were retained. Each entry is one CDR3 protein sequence, shown with its most common DNA and genes. V and J calls and clone size were set by TCRdb, not the authors. The sample records around 900,000 distinct CDR3 sequences, 29% of which are singletons. Around 16% of the sample is taken by the ten largest.

Paper-wide results and their limitations: Donor CMV infection status was unknown, potentially confounding age-related changes in expanded clonotypes. Compared with the aged group, the long-lived group had more naive CD4+ T cells, fewer expanded clones and increased TCR diversity, a pattern suggesting age selection. Estimates of total diversity based on one million sequenced T cells were regarded as lower bounds and as underestimates. A strong correlation was found between observed TCR beta diversity and the percentage of naive T cells measured by flow cytometry. Observed TCR beta diversity per million T cells fell roughly linearly with age, and a significant reduction was already apparent by age around 44. Since profiling was done on bulk unsorted PBMCs, naive and antigen-experienced compartments could not be conclusively compared.

The donors were roughly 39 Caucasian individuals from Russia, aged roughly 6 to 100 years, who were systemically healthy. Each donor gave ten milliliters of peripheral blood, collected into EDTA-treated Vacutainer tubes. Ficoll-Paque density-gradient centrifugation was used to isolate PBMCs, with at least 6 million obtained per sample. Trizol reagent was used to extract total RNA from the PBMCs, yielding at least 5.5 micrograms per sample. For every donor, flow cytometry on a PBMC aliquot measured the percentage of naive CD45RAhigh/CD27high T cells. Sequencing was done on a sample of blood. The rearranged chain carries TRBV3-1 and TRBJ2-2, with the D gene too uncertain to name. This TCR was sampled from an elderly woman in good health. The CDR3 in this case is CASSRGTNTGELFF. The DNA is as follows: TGTGCCAGCAGCCGAGGCACGAACACCGGGGAGCTGTTTTTT.